This TCR beta chain was captured by sequencing in a study of T cell responses to AZD1222 COVID-19 vaccine. Across the whole study: Pooled together were second doses at about 4 or about 12 weeks.

Data came from immunoSEQ multiplex PCR; TCRdb stores just in-frame clones and leaves some out. This sample yields under 150,000 clones, of which roughly 90% are seen a single time; under 9% belongs to the top ten. With 10 bases clipped from V and 5 bases from J, the junction kept 13 bases outside the gene matches. CDR1 and CDR2 from the germline V gene are MNHEY and SVGAGI. The CDR3 contains 15 residues. Study-level points and caveats: Two doses of AZD1222 preceded a rise in Spike-specific TCR breadth and depth. Repertoires were collected only later (after the peak T cell response had occurred). Among those given AZD1222, only 6 or 7 were seropositive at baseline.

Turning to this clone: Its antigen remains unidentified.

The material sequenced was peripheral blood, taken on day 0 of AZD1222 vaccination. The source of this sequence is an adult in good health. The V call is TRBV6-5, the J call TRBJ2-5; the match to TRBD2 covers 10 bases. The CDR3 coding sequence is TGTGCCACGAGGGAACTAGCGGGAACTGGGGAGACCCAGTACTTC. Amino acid sequence: CATRELAGTGETQYF.